This T cell receptor (beta chain) derives from a study of blood T cell repertoires in COVID-19. Whole-study context: Samples taken during acute and convalescent COVID-19 were collected in the United States, Italy and Spain. From T cells, B-cell-depleted T cells, or PBMCs came the material, which was cDNA or gDNA.

This table comes from immunoSEQ multiplex PCR, and its TCRdb copy is limited to in-frame clones, with some not included. Here the sample spans approximately 89,000 clones, approximately 72% being singletons. This clone appeared a few times. The CDR3 consists of 14 residues. Per the germline V gene, CDR1 is KGHSH and CDR2 is LQKENI. V shed 2 bases and J shed 13 bases, with 17 bases lying between them. Sequencing was done on a sample of peripheral blood. The chain carries TRBV18 and TRBJ1-4; a possible D gene is TRBD1 (6 bases). The TCR sequence derives from a man between 65 and 85 years old with acute or convalescent COVID-19. CDR3 DNA sequence: TGTGCCAGCTCACCAGGGACAAAACGGATCCGACTGTTTTTT. Translated, it gives CASSPGTKRIRLFF.